This T cell receptor (beta chain) comes out of a study of T cell changes during pregnancy in multiple sclerosis. This clone was detected once. J gave up 4 bases and V 3 bases, and 5 bases lay outside the gene matches. Germline CDR1 reads MDHEN; CDR2 reads SYDVKM. This CDR3 spans 14 amino acids. Only in-frame clones appear in the TCRdb table, and some are missing; sequencing was by immunoSEQ multiplex PCR. The table lists 60,000 to 75,000 clones, 92% of them singletons. Sample: peripheral blood, taken in the second trimester of pregnancy. This clonotype was sampled from a female donor in good health, enrolled as a control in a pregnancy study. J is TRBJ2-7 and V is TRBV28, with TRBD1 identical over 8 bases. The CDR3 nucleotides are TGTGCCAGCAGTTTGCCCCGGACAGGGTACGAGCAGTACTTC. Amino acids: CASSLPRTGYEQYF.